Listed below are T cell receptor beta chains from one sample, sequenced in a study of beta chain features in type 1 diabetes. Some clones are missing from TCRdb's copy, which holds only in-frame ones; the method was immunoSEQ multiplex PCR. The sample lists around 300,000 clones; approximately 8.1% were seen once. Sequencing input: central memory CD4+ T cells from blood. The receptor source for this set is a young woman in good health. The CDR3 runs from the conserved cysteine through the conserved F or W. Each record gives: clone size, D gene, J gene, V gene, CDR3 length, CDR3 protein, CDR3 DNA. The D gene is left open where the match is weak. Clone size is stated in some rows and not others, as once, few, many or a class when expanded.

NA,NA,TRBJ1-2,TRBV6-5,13,CASSLSGSGGYTF,TGTGCCAGCAGTTTATCTGGGTCGGGTGGCTACACCTTC
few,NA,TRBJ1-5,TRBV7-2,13,CASSKWGRQPQHF,TGTGCCAGCAGTAAATGGGGGCGTCAGCCCCAGCATTTT
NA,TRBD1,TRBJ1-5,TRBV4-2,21,CASSQDVPNRGESYSNQPQHF,TGTGCCAGCAGCCAAGATGTTCCCAACAGGGGCGAATCTTATAGCAATCAGCCCCAGCATTTT
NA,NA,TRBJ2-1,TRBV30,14,CAARRGSSYNEQFF,TGTGCCGCAAGACGAGGGAGCTCCTACAATGAGCAGTTCTTC
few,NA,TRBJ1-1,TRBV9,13,CASSAQQGTEAFF,TGTGCCAGCAGCGCCCAACAGGGAACTGAAGCTTTCTTT
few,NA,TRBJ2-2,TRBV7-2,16,CASSERERGNTGELFF,TGTGCCAGCAGCGAAAGGGAGAGAGGGAACACCGGGGAGCTGTTTTTT
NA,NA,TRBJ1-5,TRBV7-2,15,CASSDNGQGNQPQHF,TGTGCCAGCAGCGATAACGGGCAGGGGAATCAGCCCCAGCATTTT
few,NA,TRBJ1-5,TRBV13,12,CASSRRDQPQHF,TGTGCCAGCAGCCGCAGGGATCAGCCCCAGCATTTT
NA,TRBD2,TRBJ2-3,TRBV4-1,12,CASSPTSGRKYF,TGCGCCAGCAGCCCGACTAGCGGGAGAAAGTATTTT
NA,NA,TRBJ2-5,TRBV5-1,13,CASSPRGKETQYF,TGCGCCAGCAGCCCCAGGGGAAAAGAGACCCAGTACTTC
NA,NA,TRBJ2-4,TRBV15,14,CATSRDQRKNIQYF,TGTGCCACCAGCAGAGATCAAAGGAAAAACATTCAGTACTTC
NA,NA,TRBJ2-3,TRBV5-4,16,CASSWGIGGSTDTQYF,TGTGCCAGCAGCTGGGGAATTGGGGGAAGCACAGATACGCAGTATTTT
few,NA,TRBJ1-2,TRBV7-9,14,CASSPTGRVYGYTF,TGTGCCAGCAGCCCCACAGGGCGGGTCTATGGCTACACCTTC
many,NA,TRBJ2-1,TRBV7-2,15,CASSLRGGAAIEQFF,TGTGCCAGCAGCTTACGGGGTGGGGCGGCCATTGAGCAGTTCTTC
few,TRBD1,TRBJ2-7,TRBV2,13,CASSATTGYEQYF,TGTGCCAGCAGCGCTACGACAGGGTACGAGCAGTACTTC
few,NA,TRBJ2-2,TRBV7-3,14,CASSLTWGTGELFF,TGTGCCAGCAGCTTAACCTGGGGGACCGGGGAGCTGTTTTTT
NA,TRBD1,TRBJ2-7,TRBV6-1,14,CASSYGTASYEQYF,TGTGCCAGCAGTTATGGGACAGCCTCCTACGAGCAGTACTTC
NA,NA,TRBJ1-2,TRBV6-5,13,CASSLTANYGYTF,TGTGCCAGCAGCTTGACAGCTAACTATGGCTACACCTTC
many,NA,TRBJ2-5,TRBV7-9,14,CASSRQSVQETQYF,TGTGCCAGCAGCCGTCAATCCGTCCAAGAGACCCAGTACTTC